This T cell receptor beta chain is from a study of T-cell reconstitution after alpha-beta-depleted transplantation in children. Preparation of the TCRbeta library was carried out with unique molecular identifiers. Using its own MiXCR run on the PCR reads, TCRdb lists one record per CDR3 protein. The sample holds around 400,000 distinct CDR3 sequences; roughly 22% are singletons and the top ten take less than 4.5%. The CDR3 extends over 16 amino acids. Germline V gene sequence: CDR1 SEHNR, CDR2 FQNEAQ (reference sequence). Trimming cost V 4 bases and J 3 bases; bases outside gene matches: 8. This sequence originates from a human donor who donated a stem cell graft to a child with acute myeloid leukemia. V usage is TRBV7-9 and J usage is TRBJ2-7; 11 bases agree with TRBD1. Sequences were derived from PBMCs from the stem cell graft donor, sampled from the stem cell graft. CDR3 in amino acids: CASSSTSGQGVYEQYF. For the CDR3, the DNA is TGTGCCAGCAGCTCCACATCGGGACAGGGGGTCTACGAGCAGTACTTC.